This entry features one TCR beta chain sequence. Original methodology: Reference gene primer amplification in the assay estimated nucleated cell counts. The table came from immunoSEQ multiplex PCR; TCRdb's copy has only in-frame clones and leaves some out. V, J and clone size reflect that table, while D and trimming were determined from the DNA. The sample has about 300,000 clones, approximately 88% seen once. These data are taken from a study of blood T cell repertoires in COVID-19. Study-wide context: From the United States, Italy and Spain came samples of acute and convalescent COVID-19. PBMCs, B-cell-depleted T cells, or T cells provided the cDNA or gDNA that made up the material.

The CDR3 is 13 residues long. Looked up from germline, CDR1 is LGHDT and CDR2 is YNNKEL (reference sequence). The V end was cut by 2 bases, the J end by 3 bases, with 7 bases between. The sequence came from a woman in her 30s who had recovered from COVID-19. This chain uses TRBV3-1 (or the pseudogene TRBV3-2) with TRBJ1-2; D not resolved. The sample comprised peripheral blood. The CDR3 is CASSQLRDYGYTF. In DNA form, the CDR3 reads TGTGCCAGCAGCCAACTTAGAGACTATGGCTACACCTTC.